A selection of T cell receptor beta chains follows, all from one sample in a study of cytomegalovirus exposure and HLA in healthy donors. Using immunoSEQ multiplex PCR, the repertoire was profiled, and TCRdb retains in-frame clones only, with some absent. The sample holds about 160,000 clones; around 76% are singletons and the top ten take about 1.9%. The source material was PBMCs. These receptors all come from a female donor in good health and CMV-seronegative. Both conserved end residues are part of each CDR3. The D gene is left open where the match is weak. Expanded clones get a size class; other rows say once, few or many, or leave the size out.

J	size	D	V	CDR3	DNA
TRBJ2-3	NA	TRBD2	TRBV29-1	CSVRGGMGTDTQYF	TGCAGCGTACGGGGGGGTATGGGCACAGATACGCAGTATTTT
TRBJ1-1	few	NA	TRBV7-3	CASSPNRQSEAFF	TGTGCCAGCAGCCCAAACAGGCAGTCTGAAGCTTTCTTT
TRBJ1-4	NA	TRBD1	TRBV30	CAWKDRGNEKLFF	TGTGCCTGGAAAGACAGGGGTAATGAAAAACTGTTTTTT
TRBJ1-5	NA	NA	TRBV30	CAWSVWGGQPQHF	TGTGCCTGGAGTGTCTGGGGAGGACAGCCCCAGCATTTT
TRBJ2-1	NA	TRBD2	TRBV5-8	CASSLSPGGSRSFISEQFF	TGTGCCAGCAGCTTAAGTCCCGGGGGGTCTAGGTCCTTTATCAGTGAGCAGTTCTTC
TRBJ1-2	once	TRBD1	TRBV6-5	CASRPWTGAGYTF	TGTGCCAGCAGGCCCTGGACAGGGGCTGGCTACACCTTC
TRBJ1-2	few	NA	TRBV7-3	CASSLTPGTSRYTF	TGTGCCAGCAGCTTAACCCCCGGGACATCTCGCTACACCTTC
TRBJ2-3	NA	NA	TRBV19	CASNSPGREKYF	TGTGCCAGTAACTCCCCGGGTCGAGAGAAGTATTTT
TRBJ1-2	NA	NA	TRBV6-1	CASGADTYGYTF	TGTGCCAGCGGGGCCGACACCTATGGCTACACCTTC
TRBJ2-3	NA	TRBD2	TRBV25-1	CASSPRRGSTDTQYF	TGTGCCAGCAGCCCCAGGCGGGGGAGCACAGATACGCAGTATTTT
TRBJ2-2	few	NA	TRBV30	CAWSVRDLNTGELFF	TGTGCCTGGAGTGTACGGGACTTGAACACCGGGGAGCTGTTTTTT